The rows below give T cell receptor beta chains drawn from one sample of a study of blood T cells in healthy people across ages. Using its own MiXCR run on the 5' RACE reads, TCRdb lists one record per CDR3 protein. The sample holds some 790,000 distinct CDR3 sequences; more than 25% are singletons and the top ten take 15% to 20%. The specimen sequenced was blood. Receptors originate from a woman at least 80 years old in good health. Both conserved end residues are part of each CDR3. D genes are given only for firm matches. Clone size appears in some rows only: once, few, many, or a class for an expanded clone.

16	TRBV7-2	-	-	TRBJ1-6	TGTGCCAGCAGCTTAGCATCACCAGGGGAAGGCTCACCCCTCCACTTT	CASSLASPGEGSPLHF
15	TRBV7-2	TRBD2	many	TRBJ2-1	TGTGCCAGCAGCTTAATGCGGGGGGGCGTCGATGAGCAGTTCTTC	CASSLMRGGVDEQFF
13	TRBV4-1	-	many	TRBJ2-7	TGCGCCAGCAGCCTCGGGACACGCGGGGAGCAGTACTTC	CASSLGTRGEQYF
13	TRBV3-1	-	few	TRBJ1-2	TGTGCCAGCAGCCAAGTAGGGACCTATGGCTACACCTTC	CASSQVGTYGYTF
16	TRBV6-2/TRBV6-3	TRBD1	many	TRBJ2-1	TGTGCCAGCAGTCCCCGTGCCAGGGGGATTGTGAATGAGCAGTTCTTC	CASSPRARGIVNEQFF
15	TRBV6-4	-	few	TRBJ2-1	TGTGCCAGCAGTGACGTGGCGGACAGATACAATGAGCAGTTCTTC	CASSDVADRYNEQFF
16	TRBV5-6	-	-	TRBJ2-2	TGTGCCAGCAGCTTGCCCCGGACTGTGAACACCGGGGAACTGTTTTTT	CASSLPRTVNTGELFF
11	TRBV5-1	-	-	TRBJ1-1	TGCGCCAGCACCGATAACACTGAAGCTTTCTTT	CASTDNTEAFF
11	TRBV29-1	-	many	TRBJ2-7	TGCAGCGTCGCCGCTGACTACGAGCAGTACTTC	CSVAADYEQYF
17	TRBV6-5	-	many	TRBJ2-1	TGTGCCAGCAGTTCCACCTTTACTGGGGCCTCCTACAATGAGCAGTTCTTC	CASSSTFTGASYNEQFF
14	TRBV7-2	TRBD2	-	TRBJ2-1	TGTGCCAGCAGCTTGAGCGGGGGGCAAAATGAGCAGTTCTTC	CASSLSGGQNEQFF
13	TRBV9	-	few	TRBJ1-1	TGTGCCAGCAGCCAACATATTAACACTGAAGCTTTCTTT	CASSQHINTEAFF
14	TRBV7-2	-	many	TRBJ1-5	TGTGCCAGCAGTTCCACAGGGTGGAGACAGCCCCAGCATTTT	CASSSTGWRQPQHF
15	TRBV2	-	few	TRBJ1-6	TGTGCCAGCAGACTACAGATAACTAATAATTCACCCCTCCACTTT	CASRLQITNNSPLHF
14	TRBV3-1	-	many	TRBJ2-1	TGTGCCAGCAGCTTCGCGAGCTCCTACAATGAGCAGTTCTTC	CASSFASSYNEQFF
13	TRBV6-1	TRBD1	many	TRBJ2-7	TGTGCTCACCGGGACAGCCCTTCCTACGAGCAGTACTTC	CAHRDSPSYEQYF
14	TRBV29-1	-	few	TRBJ2-5	TGCAGCGTGGAAGAACAGGGACTGAGGGAGACCCAGTACTTC	CSVEEQGLRETQYF
15	TRBV28	TRBD1	-	TRBJ1-2	TGTGCCGGCAGTTCCCGACAGGGTGCTAACTATGGCTACACCTTC	CAGSSRQGANYGYTF
14	TRBV7-9	-	-	TRBJ1-2	TGTGCCAGCAGCTTAGTCGGGGCAAGCTATGGCTACACCTTC	CASSLVGASYGYTF
14	TRBV7-9	-	many	TRBJ2-6	TGTGCTATCCCTGGGGAGGCTGGGGCCAACGTCCTGACTTTC	CAIPGEAGANVLTF
11	TRBV12-3/TRBV12-4	-	many	TRBJ2-3	TGTGCCAGCAGGCGCGCAGATACGCAGTATTTT	CASRRADTQYF